This T cell receptor beta chain was recorded in a study of blood T cell repertoires in COVID-19. Concerning this clone: Other nucleotide sequences from this sample produce the same CDR3.

Clones were sequenced by immunoSEQ multiplex PCR, and TCRdb holds only the in-frame ones, with some missing. The data show more than 150,000 clones, under 90% seen once. The sequence came from a human donor in a cohort sampled during active COVID-19. The sequencing input was peripheral blood.

CDR3 region: CASSQVTGGEQYF. CDR3 sequence (DNA): TGTGCCAGCAGCCAAGTGACGGGTGGCGAGCAGTACTTC. The rearrangement links TRBV3-1 (or the pseudogene TRBV3-2) to TRBJ2-7, with D uncertain. The germline V and J ends were trimmed by 1 base and 6 bases, with 10 bases remaining between them. There are 13 residues in the CDR3. Germline CDR1 is LGHDT and CDR2 is YNNKEL (reference sequence).